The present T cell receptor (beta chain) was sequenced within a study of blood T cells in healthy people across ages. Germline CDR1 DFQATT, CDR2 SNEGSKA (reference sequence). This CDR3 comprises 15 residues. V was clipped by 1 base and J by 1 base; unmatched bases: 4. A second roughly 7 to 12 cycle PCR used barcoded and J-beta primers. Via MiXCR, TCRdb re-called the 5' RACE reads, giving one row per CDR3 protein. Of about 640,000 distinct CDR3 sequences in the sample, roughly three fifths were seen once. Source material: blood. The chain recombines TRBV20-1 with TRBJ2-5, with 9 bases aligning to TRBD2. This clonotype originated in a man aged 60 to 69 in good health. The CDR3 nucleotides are TGCAGTGCTAGAGGGCTAGCGGGGCGCCAAGAGACCCAGTACTTC. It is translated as CSARGLAGRQETQYF.